This T cell receptor beta chain was retrieved from a study of STAT5B mutations in CD4+ large granular lymphocyte leukemia. Sequencing was at survey level. Methods used by the authors: Lowest detectable productive clonotype frequency was 2.59 x 10-5. This table comes from immunoSEQ multiplex PCR, and its TCRdb copy is limited to in-frame clones, with some not included. V, J and clone size derive from that table, while D and trimming were established from the DNA sequence. Seen here are some 30,000 clones, about 70% observed once, and the top ten hold approximately 2%. This CDR3 is built from 13 residues. Germline CDR1 SQVTM, CDR2 ANQGSEA. Trimming took off 6 bases at V and 1 base at J, with 12 bases between the two ends.

V is TRBV29-1 and J is TRBJ1-1; D ambiguous. The sample consisted of CD4+ T cells from blood buffy coats. This receptor was obtained from a human donor in good health. CDR3 DNA sequence: TGCAGCGTCCCGACCGGGGAGAACACTGAAGCTTTCTTT. The encoded protein is CSVPTGENTEAFF.